The entry that follows covers one T cell receptor beta chain sequence. The sample belongs to a study of blood T cell repertoires in COVID-19. Overall study context: There were acute and convalescent COVID-19 samples, and they came from the United States, Italy and Spain. Sources were T cells, B-cell-depleted T cells, or PBMCs; the material itself was cDNA or gDNA.

The CDR3 runs to 14 residues. The junction had 7 bases not matched to a gene; V was cut back by 3 bases and J by 6 bases. CDR1 LNHDA and CDR2 SQIVND come from the germline V gene (reference sequence). TCRdb keeps only in-frame clones here, not all; method: immunoSEQ multiplex PCR. This sample has roughly 140,000 clones, with under 80% found just once. Material for sequencing was peripheral blood. The receptor was isolated from a man aged 55 to 70 with acute or convalescent COVID-19. V is TRBV19 and J is TRBJ1-1; TRBD1 agrees at 7 bases. The CDR3 DNA reads TGTGCCAGTAGTATGGACGACAGGGTCGCTGAAGCTTTCTTT. This codes for CASSMDDRVAEAFF.